The 21 T cell receptor beta chains in this list originate from one sample, sequenced in a study of T cell responses to AZD1222 COVID-19 vaccine. Profiling relied on immunoSEQ multiplex PCR, and the TCRdb table lists in-frame clones only, not all of them. The repertoire holds approximately 150,000 clones, roughly 93% seen once, with 1.9% in the top ten. Sequences were derived from peripheral blood, sampled 28 days after the second AZD1222 dose. The receptors derive from an adult who received the AZD1222 COVID-19 vaccine.

This sequence joins TRBV3-1 (or the pseudogene TRBV3-2) and TRBJ1-4; D is perhaps TRBD1 (5 bases). The germline V gene has CDR1 LGHDT and CDR2 YNNKEL (reference sequence). Trimming removed 0 bases from V and 10 bases from J, with 9 bases in between. This CDR3 is built from 13 residues. CDR3 in DNA: TGTGCCAGCAGCCAAGATAGGGGCATAAAACTGTTTTTT. It translates to CASSQDRGIKLFF.

This chain joins TRBV7-3 and TRBJ1-6; possibly TRBD1 for D (6 bases). Germline loops: CDR1 SGHTA, CDR2 FQGTGA. The CDR3 extends over 15 amino acids. The ends were cut back, 2 bases at V and 9 bases at J, with 14 bases in the middle. Written as DNA, the CDR3 is TGTGCCAGCAGCTTAGATGGGGGGGCGAGTTCACCCCTCCACTTT. Protein sequence: CASSLDGGASSPLHF.

The J gene is TRBJ1-4, the V gene TRBV7-9, with D maybe TRBD1 (6 bases). The germline CDR1 and CDR2 sequences are SEHNR and FQNEAQ (reference sequence). The V end was cut by 2 bases, the J end by 8 bases, with 15 bases between. The CDR3 is 15 residues long. The CDR3 loop is CASSLLQGTGEKLFF. Here the CDR3 DNA reads TGTGCCAGCAGCTTACTACAGGGTACCGGGGAAAAACTGTTTTTT.

The J gene is TRBJ2-7, the V gene TRBV7-2; D remains unclear. This CDR3 region has 13 residues. Trimming left V 2 bases short and J 5 bases short, with 10 bases between. Looked up from germline, CDR1 is SGHTA and CDR2 is FQGNSA. The CDR3 loop reads CASSLTEKHEQYF. The DNA for the CDR3 is TGTGCCAGCAGCTTAACCGAGAAACACGAGCAGTACTTC. Complete variable domain (other parts from reference TRBV7-2 and TRBJ2-7): GAGVSQSPSNKVTEKGKDVELRCDPISGHTALYWYRQSLGQGLEFLIYFQGNSAPDKSGLPSDRFSAERTGGSVSTLTIQRTQQEDSAVYLCASSLTEKHEQYFGPGTRLTVT.

This chain links TRBV19 with TRBJ2-3; 7 positions match TRBD2. V dropped 5 bases and J dropped 5; count of bases not matched to a gene: 4. This CDR3 contains 13 residues. Germline V gene data show CDR1 as LNHDA and CDR2 as SQIVND (reference sequence). The chain's CDR3 is CASSFGGIDTQYF. Written as DNA, the CDR3 is TGTGCCAGTAGTTTCGGGGGGATAGATACGCAGTATTTT.

This chain joins TRBV5-1 and TRBJ2-3; the D is unclear. The V end was cut by 4 bases, the J end by 2 bases, with 17 bases between. The CDR3 length is 16 residues. The germline CDR1 and CDR2 sequences are SGHRS and YFSETQ. CDR3: CASSPRGTPNTDTQYF. CDR3 bases: TGCGCCAGCAGCCCCCGTGGCACCCCTAACACAGATACGCAGTATTTT. Drawing the rest from reference TRBV5-1 and TRBJ2-3, the complete variable domain is KAGVTQTPRYLIKTRGQQVTLSCSPISGHRSVSWYQQTPGQGLQFLFEYFSETQRNKGNFPGRFSGRQFSNSRSEMNVSTLELGDSALYLCASSPRGTPNTDTQYFGPGTRLTVL.

In this sample, this clone turned up once. The CDR3 protein is CASSVSPGQGYNEQFF. In nucleotides, the CDR3 is TGTGCCAGCAGCGTGAGCCCGGGACAGGGCTACAATGAGCAGTTCTTC. This chain uses TRBV9 with TRBJ2-1, with 9 bases fitting TRBD1. The CDR3 sequence is 16 residues long. Germline V gives CDR1 SGDLS, CDR2 YYNGEE. V shed 2 bases and J 3 bases; nucleotides not matched to a gene: 6.

This chain joins TRBV12-3 or TRBV12-4 and TRBJ1-5; TRBD1 might be the D (5 bases). This CDR3 has 12 amino acids. Deletions cut 6 bases from V and 5 bases from J, with 8 bases between. The CDR3 DNA reads as TGTGCCAGCAGGACGGGGGATCAGCCCCAGCATTTT. Its translation is CASRTGDQPQHF.

The chain joins TRBV18 to TRBJ1-1, with D hard to call. This CDR3 has 13 amino acids. Trimming took off 3 bases at V and 5 bases at J, with 10 bases between the two ends. Germline loops: CDR1 KGHSH, CDR2 LQKENI. CDR3 nucleotides: TGTGCCAGCTCACCGCTATCGGGAACTGAAGCTTTCTTT. Its translation: CASSPLSGTEAFF. Variable domain in full (rest from reference TRBV18 and TRBJ1-1): NAGVMQNPRHLVRRRGQEARLRCSPMKGHSHVYWYRQLPEEGLKFMVYLQKENIIDESGMPKERFSAEFPKEGPSILRIQQVVRGDSAAYFCASSPLSGTEAFFGQGTRLTVV.

This clone was picked up a small number of times. The chain couples TRBV11-2 to TRBJ1-4; D gene uncertain. The CDR3 is 16 amino acids. Germline assignment: CDR1 SGHAT and CDR2 FQNNGV. Trimming cost V 4 bases and J 0 bases, with 12 bases left between them. CDR3 loop: CASSSGLISTNEKLFF. In nucleotides, the CDR3 is TGTGCCAGCAGCTCCGGACTGATATCAACTAATGAAAAACTGTTTTTT.

This chain links TRBV6-1 with TRBJ1-2; D is ambiguous. V was pared by 5 bases and J by 0 bases, with 13 bases between. There are 15 residues in the CDR3. Germline values: CDR1 MNHNS, CDR2 SASEGT. CDR3 nucleotides: TGTGCCAGCAGTTTGGGCGGAACTACTAACTATGGCTACACCTTC. This translates into CASSLGGTTNYGYTF.

CDR3 amino acids: CASSFQETQYF. CDR3 DNA sequence: TGTGCCAGCAGCTTTCAAGAGACCCAGTACTTC. The chain couples TRBV5-4 to TRBJ2-5; the D is unclear. The ends were cut back, 2 bases at V and 2 bases at J, with 1 base in the middle. In germline, CDR1 is SGHNT, CDR2 YYREEE (reference sequence). The CDR3 totals 11 residues. The complete variable domain, with remaining parts taken from reference TRBV5-4 and TRBJ2-5, reads ETGVTQSPTHLIKTRGQQVTLRCSSQSGHNTVSWYQQALGQGPQFIFQYYREEENGRGNFPPRFSGLQFPNYSSELNVNALELDDSALYLCASSFQETQYFGPGTRLLVL.

V gene TRBV2 combines with J gene TRBJ1-3, with a tentative D call TRBD1 (5 bases). The CDR3 sequence is 15 residues long. In germline, CDR1 is SNHLY, CDR2 FYNNEI. Trimming pared 6 bases from V and 0 bases from J, leaving 12 bases between. The CDR3 is CASSRDGYSGNTIYF. Here the CDR3 DNA reads TGTGCCAGCAGCAGGGACGGATACTCTGGAAACACCATATATTTT.

For this clone: At the DNA level, this CDR3 is encoded by other sequences in the same sample as well. The rearrangement links TRBV7-2 to TRBJ2-3; no definite D call. Per the germline V gene, CDR1 is SGHTA and CDR2 is FQGNSA. Trimming cost V 3 bases and J 6 bases, with 4 bases left between them. The CDR3 consists of 11 residues. CDR3 region: CASSLKDTQYF. CDR3 sequence (DNA): TGTGCCAGCAGCTTGAAGGATACGCAGTATTTT.

This chain uses TRBV2 with TRBJ2-7, with D uncertain. V was clipped by 4 bases and J by 6 bases, with 10 bases between them. The CDR3 consists of 12 residues. Germline loops: CDR1 SNHLY, CDR2 FYNNEI. For the CDR3, the DNA is TGTGCCAGCAGTGTGCAGAACGGCGAGCAGTACTTC. It is translated as CASSVQNGEQYF.

This clone appeared a single time. The chain employs TRBV7-8 and TRBJ2-1; 8 bases are shared with TRBD2. Germline CDR1 and CDR2: SGHVS and FQNEAQ. This CDR3 spans 15 amino acids. Germline trimming cut 5 bases from V and 4 bases from J; bases unmatched to any gene: 7. The CDR3 coding sequence is TGTGCCAGCAGCCAACCGGGGGGGCCATACAATGAGCAGTTCTTC. Amino acids: CASSQPGGPYNEQFF.

The chain joins TRBV5-8 to TRBJ2-5, with a weak D call TRBD1 (6 bases). This CDR3 contains 15 residues. CDR1 and CDR2 (germline): SGHTS, YDEGEE. V lost 2 bases and J lost 3, with 14 bases in between. The CDR3 DNA follows: TGTGCCAGCAGCTTCCCGGGACACCGAAAAGAGACCCAGTACTTC. This encodes CASSFPGHRKETQYF.

This sequence joins TRBV7-9 and TRBJ1-1; tentatively, D is TRBD1 (5 bases). In germline, CDR1 is SEHNR, CDR2 FQNEAQ (reference sequence). The CDR3 extends over 16 amino acids. The ends were cut back, 1 base at V and 6 bases at J, with 18 bases in the middle. CDR3 protein: CASSLGGQGRRAEAFF. In DNA, the CDR3 is TGTGCCAGCAGCTTAGGGGGTCAGGGACGTCGGGCTGAAGCTTTCTTT. The entire variable domain, with the rest obtained from reference TRBV7-9 and TRBJ1-1, is as follows: DTGVSQNPRHKITKRGQNVTFRCDPISEHNRLYWYRQTLGQGPEFLTYFQNEAQLEKSRLLSDRFSAERPKGSFSTLEIQRTEQGDSAMYLCASSLGGQGRRAEAFFGQGTRLTVV.

The V call is TRBV7-6, the J call TRBJ2-1; possible D gene TRBD1, 5 bases. This CDR3 is built from 15 residues. Deletions cut 3 bases from V and 2 bases from J, with 11 bases between. Germline values: CDR1 SGHVS, CDR2 FNYEAQ. Here the CDR3 reads CASSFRQSTYNEQFF. The DNA of the CDR3 is TGTGCCAGCAGCTTTCGACAGAGCACCTACAATGAGCAGTTCTTC.

Written as DNA, the CDR3 is TGTGCCAGCAGCGTAGTCCCCGGGGGAATATTATCGGGGGAGCTGTTTTTT. Its translation is CASSVVPGGILSGELFF. The chain has TRBV9 and TRBJ2-2, with TRBD2 as a possible D gene (6 bases). This CDR3 has 17 amino acids. From germline, CDR1 is SGDLS and CDR2 YYNGEE. With 0 bases removed from V and 8 bases from J, the gap between germline ends came to 20 bases.

The chain uses TRBV4-1 and TRBJ1-2, with D possibly TRBD1 on 6 matching bases. V was clipped by 0 bases and J by 8 bases, with 13 bases between them. CDR1 is MGHRA, CDR2 YSYEKL, per germline. CDR3 length: 14 amino acids. The CDR3 protein is CASSQDPGAIGYTF. In nucleotides, the CDR3 is TGCGCCAGCAGCCAAGATCCGGGGGCAATCGGCTACACCTTC.